This T cell receptor beta chain was found in a study of cytomegalovirus exposure and HLA in healthy donors. Findings of the study overall: In a later analysis, productive TCRs from donors in an Asian-associated ancestry cluster reportedly carried fewer N-insertions than the cohort mean. Some segments of the V type, notably TRBV6-2 and TRBV6-3, were excluded as indistinguishable. Among immune exposure information, only CMV serostatus was available. One variant, a missense change in DCLRE1C, was linked in a later analysis to TCR beta V- and J-gene trimming.

With respect to this clone: Its antigen is unknown.

Germline CDR1 SGHNT, CDR2 YYREEE (reference sequence). The CDR3 is 16 amino acids. V dropped 4 bases and J dropped 3; count of bases not matched to a gene: 11. PCR was performed using 60 Vbeta and 13 Jbeta primers. Profiled with immunoSEQ multiplex PCR; TCRdb holds only in-frame clones, not every one. The sample consists of over 200,000 clones, over 65% of them appearing once. The chain links TRBV5-4 to TRBJ2-7; TRBD1 aligns across 9 bases. This sequence originates from a human donor in good health. The sequenced sample was PBMCs. CDR3 sequence (DNA): TGTGCCAGCAGCCCAGGGAACAGGGGGCAAAGCTACGAGCAGTACTTC. This encodes CASSPGNRGQSYEQYF.